This is a list of T cell receptor beta chains from one sample in a study of a mutant IDH1 vaccine in newly diagnosed glioma. Their antigens are not known. Measured with immunoSEQ multiplex PCR; TCRdb has only the in-frame clones, and not every one. The repertoire consists of around 50,000 clones, with 80% to 90% occurring once and the leading ten covering about 4.6%. The sample in question was PBMCs, obtained from a glioma patient whose treatment included an IDH1 peptide vaccine. These receptors were collected from a woman between 35 and 50 years old with glioma. CDR3s include the opening cysteine and the closing phenylalanine or tryptophan. Fields, in order: V gene, J gene, D gene, clone size, CDR3 DNA, CDR3 protein. The D gene is left open where the match is weak. Rows give clone size only sometimes, using once, few, many, or a class for an expanded clone.

>TRBV7-8|TRBJ2-6|TRBD1|.
TGTGCCAGCAGCTACCAGGGGGCTGGGGCCAACGTCCTGACTTTC
CASSYQGAGANVLTF
>TRBV25-1|TRBJ2-3|.|.
TGTGCCAGCAGTACCCACATAGGGGCGGCAGATACGCAGTATTTT
CASSTHIGAADTQYF
>TRBV6-1|TRBJ2-7|.|.
TGTGCCAGCAGTGAGTATTACGAGCAGTACTTC
CASSEYYEQYF
>TRBV7-2|TRBJ1-5|.|few
TGTGCCAGCAGCCCCGGGAACTATCAGCCCCAGCATTTT
CASSPGNYQPQHF
>TRBV4-2|TRBJ2-1|.|.
TGTGCCAGCAGCCAAGAGCGCCTCTACAATGAGCAGTTCTTC
CASSQERLYNEQFF
>TRBV4-3|TRBJ1-5|.|.
TGCGCCAGCAGCCAGGATCTCCAAGGAGGGCATAGCAATCAGCCCCAGCATTTT
CASSQDLQGGHSNQPQHF
>TRBV11-2|TRBJ2-2|.|.
TGTGCCAGCAGCTTAGGACTAACCTCGAACACCGGGGAGCTGTTTTTT
CASSLGLTSNTGELFF
>TRBV5-1|TRBJ2-5|.|.
TGCGCCAGCAGCTTGGATCTGGCGGGATCCCAAGAGACCCAGTACTTC
CASSLDLAGSQETQYF
>TRBV29-1|TRBJ1-1|TRBD1|.
TGCAGCGCTCGAACGACAGGGGTCATGAACACTGAAGCTTTCTTT
CSARTTGVMNTEAFF
>TRBV7-6|TRBJ1-2|TRBD1|few
TGTGCCAGCAGCTTAGATATTACAGGGGTCGGCTACACCTTC
CASSLDITGVGYTF
>TRBV7-2|TRBJ2-3|TRBD2|.
TGTGCCAGCAGCTTAACGGGGGGGCCCCGAGATACGCAGTATTTT
CASSLTGGPRDTQYF
>TRBV10-1|TRBJ1-1|.|once
TGCGCCATTCCCGGGAGAAGGTACACTGAAGCTTTCTTT
CAIPGRRYTEAFF
>TRBV7-8|TRBJ1-3|TRBD1|.
TGTGCCAGCAGCGTGGGACAGGGGAAGACTGGAAACACCATATATTTT
CASSVGQGKTGNTIYF
>TRBV5-6|TRBJ1-1|.|.
TGTGCCAGCAGCTTGATAGGGAACACTGAAGCTTTCTTT
CASSLIGNTEAFF
>TRBV5-1|TRBJ1-1|.|.
TGCGCCAGCAGCTCGGACGGATCGAACACTGAAGCTTTCTTT
CASSSDGSNTEAFF
>TRBV2|TRBJ1-2|.|.
TGTGCCAGCAACCAAAACTATGGCTACACCTTC
CASNQNYGYTF
>TRBV28|TRBJ1-1|TRBD1|once
TGTGCCAGCAGTTTATTCAATCCGGGACAGGGTGAAGCTTTCTTT
CASSLFNPGQGEAFF
>TRBV7-2|TRBJ2-5|.|.
TGTGCCAGCAGCGGGAATCTTGAGACCCAGTACTTC
CASSGNLETQYF
>TRBV6-5|TRBJ2-7|TRBD1|.
TGTGCCAGCAGTTACTCGCCTCGACAGGGGGCTTACGAGCAGTACTTC
CASSYSPRQGAYEQYF
>TRBV5-6|TRBJ2-3|.|.
TGTGCCAGCAGCTTCTTTTTGGAGGGGGGGCCTCTCGCAGATACGCAGTATTTT
CASSFFLEGGPLADTQYF
>TRBV5-4|TRBJ2-3|TRBD2|.
TGTGCCAGCAGCTTGTGGCTAGCGGGGACTAGCACAGATACGCAGTATTTT
CASSLWLAGTSTDTQYF
>TRBV19|TRBJ2-7|TRBD2|.
TGTGCCAGTAGTATTGGTGGCGGGGGCTACGAGCAGTACTTC
CASSIGGGGYEQYF
>TRBV10-1|TRBJ2-7|TRBD1|.
TGCGCCAGCAGTGCGGAGACAGGGGACTCCTACGAGCAGTACTTC
CASSAETGDSYEQYF
>TRBV30|TRBJ1-1|TRBD1|.
TGTGCCTGGGGCGATTACAGGGGATCTGAAGCTTTCTTT
CAWGDYRGSEAFF
>TRBV10-3|TRBJ2-2|TRBD1|.
TGTGCCATCAGTGACCGGGACAGGGGAGATAACGGGGAGCTGTTTTTT
CAISDRDRGDNGELFF
>TRBV4-3|TRBJ1-4|TRBD1|once
TGCGCCAGCAGCCAAGAGGGGACAGGGAGGGAAAAACTGTTTTTT
CASSQEGTGREKLFF
>TRBV5-1|TRBJ2-5|.|.
TGCGCCAGCAGCCATTCCAGCACAGGGGGGGGAGAGACCCAGTACTTC
CASSHSSTGGGETQYF
>TRBV27|TRBJ1-3|.|.
TGTGCCAGCAGTGGACAGTTCGGCTCTGGAAACACCATATATTTT
CASSGQFGSGNTIYF
>TRBV5-6|TRBJ1-1|TRBD1|.
TGTGCCAGCAGCTTGGTGGACAGGGGAATTGCTTTCTTT
CASSLVDRGIAFF
>TRBV5-1|TRBJ1-1|.|.
TGCGCCAGCAGCTTGGTACCGAACACTGAAGCTTTCTTT
CASSLVPNTEAFF
>TRBV18|TRBJ1-2|TRBD1|.
TGTGCCAGCTCACCGACTGGACAGGGTACTAATGGCTACACCTTC
CASSPTGQGTNGYTF
>TRBV7-9|TRBJ2-5|.|.
TGTGCCAGCAGGGGGCCTGAGAGGGAGACCCAGTACTTC
CASRGPERETQYF
>TRBV18|TRBJ2-1|.|.
TGTGCCAGCTCAGCCGGTCGGACGCTTTCAGGCAATGAGCAGTTCTTC
CASSAGRTLSGNEQFF
>TRBV2|TRBJ2-7|.|.
TGTGCCAGCGTTTGGTTGGGAAGTATTGACGAGCAGTACTTC
CASVWLGSIDEQYF
>TRBV10-3|TRBJ2-7|.|.
TGTGCCATCAGTGACGAGTCGGGCGAGCAGTACTTC
CAISDESGEQYF
>TRBV6-1|TRBJ1-3|.|.
TGTGCCAGCAGGCCCACAGGGACGGGTGGAAACACCATATATTTT
CASRPTGTGGNTIYF
>TRBV19|TRBJ2-1|.|once
TGTGCCAGTAATTTTAGGGGCAATGAGCAGTTCTTC
CASNFRGNEQFF
>TRBV29-1|TRBJ2-1|TRBD1|.
TGCAGCGTAACAGGGGTCGCCTACAATGAGCAGTTCTTC
CSVTGVAYNEQFF
>TRBV10-3|TRBJ2-1|TRBD2|.
TGTGCCATCAGCTCGCGGGAGAAGAAATACAATGAGCAGTTCTTC
CAISSREKKYNEQFF
>TRBV30|TRBJ2-5|TRBD2|.
TGTGCCTGGAGAACCTGGACAGCGGGAGGAGAGACCCAGTACTTC
CAWRTWTAGGETQYF
>TRBV30|TRBJ1-1|.|.
TGTGCCTGGGGACAGCCAAACACTGAAGCTTTCTTT
CAWGQPNTEAFF
>TRBV6-6|TRBJ1-4|.|.
TGTGCCAGCAGTTATACCGCAAATAATGAAAAACTGTTTTTT
CASSYTANNEKLFF
>TRBV29-1|TRBJ2-2|.|once
TGCAGCGTCCTTCCGATGGGGGAAGGAGGGGAGCTGTTTTTT
CSVLPMGEGGELFF
>TRBV27|TRBJ1-4|.|.
TGTGCCAGCAGTCAAGACAGGCGCATTGAAAAACTGTTTTTT
CASSQDRRIEKLFF
>TRBV27|TRBJ1-5|.|.
TGTGCCAGCCGTTTCGGGGTCTATAGCAATCAGCCCCAGCATTTT
CASRFGVYSNQPQHF